This T cell receptor beta chain stems from a study of control samples from healthy donors and cancer patients. Sequencing was performed with immunoSEQ multiplex PCR; in TCRdb, only in-frame clones are kept and a portion is missing. Here the sample spans 90,000 to 140,000 clones, about 83% being singletons. The CDR3 totals 15 residues. The germline V gene encodes CDR1 LGHDT and CDR2 YNNKEL (reference sequence). V was cut by 0 bases and J by 8 bases, with 16 bases left in between. Sequencing used blood. The source is a woman aged 50 to 60 in good health. The chain employs TRBV3-1 (or the pseudogene TRBV3-2) and TRBJ1-2; D is uncertain. CDR3 in amino acids: CASSQDVRTHGGYTF. The CDR3 nucleotides are TGTGCCAGCAGCCAAGATGTCCGGACCCACGGGGGCTACACCTTC.